Each of the 26 T cell receptor beta chains below was sequenced from the same sample in a study of human T cells and chemical hapten exposure. Documented time point: healthy volunteer bleed at 2 weeks. The study extracted total RNA from unfractionated whole blood. TCRdb re-analysed the RACE reads in MiXCR, keeping a single row per CDR3 protein. The sample contains some 90,000 distinct CDR3 sequences, about 8.8% of which appear only once. Sequenced input: whole blood. These receptors were obtained from a female donor in good health. Some clones in this sample may be carry-over from other donors' samples.

The sample holds a few counts of this clonotype. The chain recombines TRBV5-1 with TRBJ2-1; D is unclear. V lost 0 bases and J 7 bases, leaving 17 bases between the germline ends. The CDR3 covers 16 residues. Looked up from germline, CDR1 is SGHRS and CDR2 is YFSETQ. In nucleotides, the CDR3 is TGCGCCAGCAGCTTGGGGGGTAGCACCGTAGGAAATGAGCAGTTCTTC. Translated: CASSLGGSTVGNEQFF.

This clonotype was picked up many times. V usage is TRBV5-1 and J usage is TRBJ1-1; D gene uncertain. The CDR3 is 14 residues long. Germline V gene sequence: CDR1 SGHRS, CDR2 YFSETQ. The ends were cut back, 4 bases at V and 7 bases at J, with 17 bases in the middle. The CDR3 DNA is TGCGCCAGCAGCCCAGAGGTCAGCGCCATTGAAGCTTTCTTT. Amino acids: CASSPEVSAIEAFF. The full variable domain, completed using reference TRBV5-1 and TRBJ1-1, is KAGVTQTPRYLIKTRGQQVTLSCSPISGHRSVSWYQQTPGQGLQFLFEYFSETQRNKGNFPGRFSGRQFSNSRSEMNVSTLELGDSALYLCASSPEVSAIEAFFGQGTRLTVV.

This rearrangement joins TRBV9 to TRBJ2-3; perhaps TRBD2 as D (6 bases). V lost 3 bases, J lost 3 bases, and 14 bases lay in between. The germline gives CDR1 SGDLS, CDR2 YYNGEE. The CDR3 length is 15 residues. The CDR3 sequence: CASSEDYTSTDTQYF. The CDR3, as DNA: TGTGCCAGCAGCGAGGACTACACCTCTACAGATACGCAGTATTTT.

This clonotype showed up just a few times. The chain has TRBV4-2 and TRBJ1-5; no reliable D call. The CDR3 spans 15 residues. Per germline, CDR1 LGHNA and CDR2 YNFKEQ. V lost 1 base, J lost 9 bases, and 16 bases lay in between. This CDR3 is CASSQASGGNRPQHF. In DNA form, the CDR3 reads TGTGCCAGCAGCCAAGCCTCAGGCGGGAACAGGCCCCAGCATTTT.

This clonotype occurred a few times. At one of its ends the junction is not consistent with the germline gene, which may arise from a read error. The genes are TRBV7-6 and TRBJ2-5, with a possible D match to TRBD2 (5 bases). Germline values: CDR1 SGHVS, CDR2 FNYEAQ. The CDR3 extends over 11 amino acids. This chain's CDR3 is CASSSELVAVF. The CDR3 nucleotides read TGTGCCAGCAGCTCGGAACTAGTGGCGGTCTTC.

In its sample, this clonotype was seen once. CDR3: CASSLEGISYEQYF. For the CDR3, the DNA is TGTGCCAGCAGCTTAGAGGGCATCTCCTACGAGCAGTACTTC. The rearrangement uses TRBV7-9 and TRBJ2-7; D gene unclear. Germline V gene sequence: CDR1 SEHNR, CDR2 FQNEAQ (reference sequence). This CDR3 has 14 amino acids. The V end lost 1 base, the J end lost 0 bases, and 7 bases lay between the germline ends.

The rearrangement links TRBV6-2 or TRBV6-3 to TRBJ2-7, with 10 bases that match TRBD1. With V trimmed by 6 bases and J by 0 bases, 5 bases remained unmatched. This CDR3 comprises 15 residues. CDR1 is MNHEY and CDR2 is SVGEGT in the germline V gene. This CDR3 is CASSLGQGFSYEQYF. The CDR3 nucleotides read TGTGCCAGCAGCTTGGGACAGGGGTTCTCCTACGAGCAGTACTTC.

The chain uses TRBV20-1 and TRBJ1-6, with 7 bases fitting TRBD1. Germline V gene sequence: CDR1 DFQATT, CDR2 SNEGSKA (reference sequence). V was pared by 3 bases and J by 7 bases, with 12 bases of the junction left unmatched. This CDR3 comprises 16 residues. The CDR3 sequence: CSASVEGGLDNSPLHF. For the CDR3, the DNA is TGCAGTGCTAGTGTGGAAGGGGGCTTGGACAATTCACCCCTCCACTTT.

The genes are TRBV12-3 or TRBV12-4 and TRBJ2-2; 13 nucleotides align to TRBD2. Trimming at V came to 4 bases and at J to 2 bases, leaving 10 bases not matched to a gene. The CDR3 loop spans 19 amino acids. Here the CDR3 DNA reads TGTGCCAGCAGTTCCAATCCGGGACTAGCGGGAACTAACACCGGGGAGCTGTTTTTT. Translated, it gives CASSSNPGLAGTNTGELFF.

This clonotype turned up a few times. The chain is built from TRBV5-1 and TRBJ1-6; D call uncertain. Per germline, CDR1 SGHRS and CDR2 YFSETQ. The CDR3 is made up of 17 amino acids. V lost 4 bases, J lost 0 bases, and 14 bases lay in between. Here the CDR3 reads CASSILTRSSYNSPLHF. In DNA, the CDR3 is TGCGCCAGCAGCATTCTGACAAGGAGCTCCTATAATTCACCCCTCCACTTT.

This clonotype appeared many times. The V call is TRBV7-8, the J call TRBJ2-4, with a tentative D call TRBD2 (6 bases). This CDR3 has 13 amino acids. The germline gives CDR1 SGHVS, CDR2 FQNEAQ. V was shortened by 8 bases and J by 5 bases, with 13 bases between the two germline ends. The CDR3 nucleotides read TGTGCCAGCCGAGGGACTCGCCAAAACATTCAGTACTTC. Translation gives CASRGTRQNIQYF.

This clonotype was seen a handful of times. The chain links TRBV10-3 to TRBJ1-4; D unclear. CDR3 length: 13 residues. Germline V gene data show CDR1 as ENHRY and CDR2 as SYGVKD. V was shortened by 6 bases and J by 5 bases, with 10 bases between the two germline ends. CDR3 DNA: TGTGCCATCAGCGACGACTGGAATGAAAAACTGTTTTTT. This translates into CAISDDWNEKLFF.

This clonotype was found a few times. The chain links TRBV27 to TRBJ2-7; 7 bases agree with TRBD1. CDR1 MNHEY and CDR2 SMNVEV come from the germline V gene (reference sequence). The CDR3 consists of 13 residues. V was pared by 8 bases and J by 0 bases, with 4 bases of the junction left unmatched. The CDR3 spells CASWNRGSYEQYF. As DNA, the CDR3 is TGTGCCAGCTGGAACAGGGGCTCCTACGAGCAGTACTTC.

This clonotype was seen a few times. The gene calls are TRBV7-9 and TRBJ2-3; D uncertain. Germline values: CDR1 SEHNR, CDR2 FQNEAQ (reference sequence). Trimming shortened V by 4 bases and J by 3 bases, and 11 bases separated the two germline ends. The CDR3 contains 14 residues. The CDR3 spells CASSSVIGTDTQYF. In DNA, the CDR3 is TGTGCCAGCAGCTCAGTAATCGGTACAGATACGCAGTATTTT.

This clonotype was recorded many times. The V gene is TRBV29-1, the J gene TRBJ2-7; 10 bases line up with TRBD1. The ends lost 7 bases at V and 4 bases at J; junction bases unmatched: 1. The CDR3 sequence is 11 residues long. Per germline, CDR1 SQVTM and CDR2 ANQGSEA. DNA for the CDR3: TGCAGCGGGGGACAGGGGTACGAGCAGTACTTC. Amino acid sequence: CSGGQGYEQYF.

V gene TRBV6-6 combines with J gene TRBJ1-5; 7 positions agree with TRBD1. This CDR3 is 16 amino acids long. The V segment lost 6 bases and the J segment 1 base; nucleotides outside the gene matches: 9. Germline CDR1 is MNHNY and CDR2 is SVGAGI (reference sequence). CDR3 coding DNA: TGTGCCAGCAGACACAATGACAGGGTGAGCAATCAGCCCCAGCATTTT. It is translated as CASRHNDRVSNQPQHF.

This clonotype occurred a few times. This chain uses TRBV9 with TRBJ2-1, with a weak D call TRBD2 (6 bases). This CDR3 is built from 14 residues. Germline V gene data show CDR1 as SGDLS and CDR2 as YYNGEE. Trimming pared 3 bases from V and 6 bases from J, leaving 13 bases between. In DNA, the CDR3 is TGTGCCAGCAGCGCCGGGACTCCCCTCAATGAGCAGTTCTTC. Translation gives CASSAGTPLNEQFF.

Only a few counts were recorded for this clonotype. The chain is built from TRBV12-3 or TRBV12-4 and TRBJ1-1; 7 bases align to TRBD1. The CDR3 has 15 residues. The trim removed 3 bases at V and 4 bases at J, leaving 8 bases unmatched. The CDR3 region is CASSFLTGVVTEAFF. CDR3 coding DNA: TGTGCCAGCAGTTTCTTAACAGGGGTAGTCACTGAAGCTTTCTTT.

This clonotype was seen a handful of times. The CDR3 DNA is TGTGCCAGCAGCTTAGAGGGCGGCCAAGAGACCCAGTACTTC. It specifies CASSLEGGQETQYF. V and J are TRBV11-2 and TRBJ2-5; the D is unclear. CDR1 SGHAT and CDR2 FQNNGV come from the germline V gene. The CDR3 runs to 14 residues. V dropped 0 bases and J dropped 1 base, with 6 bases sitting between them.

This clonotype has more than one count but fewer than ten. The V gene is TRBV27, the J gene TRBJ2-3, with 9 positions matching TRBD2. CDR3 length equals 17 residues. Trimming cost V 5 bases and J 3 bases; bases outside gene matches: 12. Germline CDR1 MNHEY, CDR2 SMNVEV (reference sequence). The CDR3 sequence is CASSPAAGGHRTDTQYF. CDR3 nucleotide sequence: TGTGCCAGCAGTCCCGCTGCGGGAGGGCATCGAACAGATACGCAGTATTTT.

The J gene is TRBJ1-5, the V gene TRBV20-1; D may be TRBD1 (5 bases). Germline V CDR1 and CDR2: DFQATT, SNEGSKA (reference sequence). The CDR3 runs 15 residues. The germline V and J ends were trimmed by 6 bases and 3 bases, with 18 bases remaining between them. CDR3 sequence (DNA): TGCAGTGCCTCCGGGGGTCAGGGTTCCAATCAGCCCCAGCATTTT. This encodes CSASGGQGSNQPQHF.

J is TRBJ2-5 and V is TRBV27; TRBD1 might be the D (5 bases). Germline CDR1 is MNHEY and CDR2 is SMNVEV (reference sequence). The ends were cut back, 3 bases at V and 2 bases at J, with 7 bases in the middle. The CDR3 is 13 residues long. CDR3 in DNA: TGTGCCAGCAGTTTTAGACAGCAAGAGACCCAGTACTTC. This translates into CASSFRQQETQYF.

In its sample, this clonotype was seen a few times. The CDR3: CASSLFTAGGADTQYF. CDR3 nucleotides: TGTGCCAGCAGCTTATTCACAGCGGGAGGTGCAGATACGCAGTATTTT. The chain employs TRBV7-9 and TRBJ2-3; 9 bases align to TRBD2. This CDR3 spans 16 amino acids. With 2 bases clipped from V and 4 bases from J, the junction kept 7 bases outside the gene matches. Germline values: CDR1 SEHNR, CDR2 FQNEAQ (reference sequence).

The J gene is TRBJ2-4, the V gene TRBV20-1, with 8 positions matching TRBD1. After removal of 0 bases from V and 8 bases from J, the junction contained 3 bases not matched to a gene. This CDR3 is built from 13 residues. The V gene's germline CDR1 is DFQATT and CDR2 SNEGSKA (reference sequence). In nucleotides, the CDR3 is TGCAGTGCTAGAGACGGGACAGGACACATTCAGTACTTC. Amino acid sequence: CSARDGTGHIQYF.

This clonotype occurred many times. The chain employs TRBV12-3 or TRBV12-4 and TRBJ1-1; TRBD1 might be the D (5 bases). The CDR3 loop spans 14 amino acids. The ends were cut back, 4 bases at V and 4 bases at J, with 13 bases in the middle. In DNA, the CDR3 is TGTGCCAGCAGTTGGATGGGGCCGAGCACTGAAGCTTTCTTT. Its translation is CASSWMGPSTEAFF.

This clonotype was counted between two and nine times. The J gene is TRBJ1-5, the V gene TRBV6-2 or TRBV6-3; 8 bases are a match to TRBD1. This CDR3 region has 15 residues. Germline CDR1 and CDR2: MNHEY and SVGEGT. The V and J ends lost 2 bases and 2 bases, in that order; junction bases with no gene match: 2. CDR3 loop: CASSYQDRGNQPQHF. The CDR3 DNA is TGTGCCAGCAGTTACCAGGACAGGGGCAATCAGCCCCAGCATTTT.